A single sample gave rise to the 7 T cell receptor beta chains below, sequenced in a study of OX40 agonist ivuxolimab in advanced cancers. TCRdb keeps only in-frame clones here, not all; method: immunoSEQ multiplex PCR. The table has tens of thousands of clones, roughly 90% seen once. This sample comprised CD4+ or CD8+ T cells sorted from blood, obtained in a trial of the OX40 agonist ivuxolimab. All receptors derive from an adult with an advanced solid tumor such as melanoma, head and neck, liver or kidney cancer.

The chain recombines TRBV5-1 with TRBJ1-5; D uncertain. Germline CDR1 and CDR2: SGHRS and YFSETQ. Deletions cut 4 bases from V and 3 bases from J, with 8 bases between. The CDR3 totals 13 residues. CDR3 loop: CASSPYSNQPQHF. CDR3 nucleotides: TGCGCCAGCAGCCCGTACTCCAATCAGCCCCAGCATTTT.

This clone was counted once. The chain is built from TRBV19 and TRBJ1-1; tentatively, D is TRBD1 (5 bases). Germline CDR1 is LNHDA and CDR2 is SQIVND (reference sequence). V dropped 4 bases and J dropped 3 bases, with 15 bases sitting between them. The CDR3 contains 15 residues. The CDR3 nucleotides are TGTGCCAGTAGTAAAATAGCTGGGGGATACACTGAAGCTTTCTTT. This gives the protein CASSKIAGGYTEAFF.

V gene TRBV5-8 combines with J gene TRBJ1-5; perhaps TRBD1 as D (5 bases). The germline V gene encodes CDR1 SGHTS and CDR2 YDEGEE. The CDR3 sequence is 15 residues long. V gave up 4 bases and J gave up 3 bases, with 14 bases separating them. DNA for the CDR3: TGTGCCAGCAGCCTAGGGGTGGTTGCCAATCAGCCCCAGCATTTT. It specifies CASSLGVVANQPQHF.

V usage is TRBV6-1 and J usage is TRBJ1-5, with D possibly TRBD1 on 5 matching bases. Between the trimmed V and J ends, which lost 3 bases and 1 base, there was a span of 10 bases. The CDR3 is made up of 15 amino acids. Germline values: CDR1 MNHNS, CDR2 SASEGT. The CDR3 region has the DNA TGTGCCAGCAGTGAGGGGCCAGGGAGCAATCAGCCCCAGCATTTT. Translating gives CASSEGPGSNQPQHF.

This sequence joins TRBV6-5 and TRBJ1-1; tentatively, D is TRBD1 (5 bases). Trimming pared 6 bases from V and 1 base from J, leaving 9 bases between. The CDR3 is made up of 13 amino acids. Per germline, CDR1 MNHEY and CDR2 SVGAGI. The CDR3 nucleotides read TGTGCCAGCAGACGGGGGAAGAACACTGAAGCTTTCTTT. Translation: CASRRGKNTEAFF.

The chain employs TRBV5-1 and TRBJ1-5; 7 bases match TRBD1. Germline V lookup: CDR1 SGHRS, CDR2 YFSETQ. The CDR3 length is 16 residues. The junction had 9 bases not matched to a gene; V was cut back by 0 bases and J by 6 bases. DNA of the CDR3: TGCGCCAGCAGCTTGGATGGCAGGGGGTTAGGTCAGCCCCAGCATTTT. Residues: CASSLDGRGLGQPQHF.

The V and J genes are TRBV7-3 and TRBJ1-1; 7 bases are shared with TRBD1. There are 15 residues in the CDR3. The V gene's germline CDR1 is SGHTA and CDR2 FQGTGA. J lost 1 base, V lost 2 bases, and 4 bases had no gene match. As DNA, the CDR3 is TGTGCCAGCAGCTTATCTCAGGGGGGGAACACTGAAGCTTTCTTT. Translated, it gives CASSLSQGGNTEAFF.